The 8 T cell receptor beta chains below were found in one sample sequenced in a study of T cells in Graves' hyperthyroidism and ophthalmopathy (dated by TCRdb to the late 2010s). To prepare the library, multiplex PCR was applied. The sample was run on an Illumina HiSeq 2000. TCR beta CDR3 regions were amplified from RNA transcripts. The first round of RT-PCR for the TCR CDR3 was performed with the HTBI primer set and the Qiagen OneStep RT-PCR kit. The raw public reads went through TCRdb reprocessing: fastp at Q25, MiXCR clone calling, in-frame beta chains kept. Rows with a matching CDR3 protein are joined into one entry that keeps the most common DNA and genes. Present in this sample are around 660,000 distinct CDR3 sequences, 45% of which were seen just once. Less than 8.5% of the sample is in the top ten clones. The sample taken for sequencing was peripheral blood or thyroid tissue (not recorded which). The source is an adult man with Graves' disease, either hyperthyroidism or ophthalmopathy (not recorded which).

With respect to this clonotype: This could be a read error, since a much larger clone is one nucleotide away. The chain links TRBV7-7 to TRBJ1-1; D gene unclear. The CDR3 runs to 11 residues. Germline-derived CDR1 and CDR2 are SSHAT and FNYEAQ (reference sequence). CDR3 DNA: TGCTGGAAATGGCGGAACACTGAAGCTTTCTTT. Translated, it gives CWKWRNTEAFF.

There are many counts of this clonotype. The chain has TRBV12-3 or TRBV12-4 and TRBJ2-5; possible D gene TRBD2, 5 bases. V lost 11 bases, J lost 5 bases, and 12 bases lay in between. This CDR3 has 11 residues. The CDR3 DNA sequence: TGTGCCGTGGGAGTCTGGGAGACCCAGTACTTC. Its translation: CAVGVWETQYF.

The chain recombines TRBV7-8 with TRBJ2-7, with TRBD1 identical over 7 bases. The germline V gene has CDR1 SGHVS and CDR2 FQNEAQ. The CDR3 length is 12 residues. The J segment lost 6 bases and the V segment lost 5 bases, leaving 4 bases of the junction unmatched. The CDR3 is CASSQWTGEQYF. The CDR3 nucleotides read TGTGCCAGCAGCCAATGGACAGGCGAGCAGTACTTC.

On this clonotype: A much larger clonotype is one base distant, so this may be a read error. The J gene is TRBJ1-2, the V gene TRBV9; D not certain. The CDR3 consists of 14 residues. Germline V CDR1 and CDR2: SGDLS, YYNGEE. V shed 0 bases and J shed 4 bases, with 10 bases lying between them. CDR3 loop: CASSVDTEAYGYTF. The DNA of the CDR3 is TGTGCCAGCAGCGTAGACACAGAGGCCTATGGCTACACCTTC.

As concerns this clonotype: A much larger clone differs from this one at a single base, so this may be a read error. This chain joins TRBV11-1 and TRBJ1-5; D gene uncertain. Germline assignment: CDR1 SGHAT and CDR2 FQDESV (reference sequence). There are 15 residues in the CDR3. Trimming took off 4 bases at V and 6 bases at J, with 16 bases between the two ends. CDR3 sequence: CASSSDGREGQPQHF. The CDR3 region has the DNA TGTGCCAGCAGCTCCGATGGGAGGGAGGGTCAGCCCCAGCATTTT.

The chain employs TRBV7-9 and TRBJ1-1, with a tentative D call TRBD1 (6 bases). Trimming pared 2 bases from V and 2 bases from J, leaving 12 bases between. Germline V gives CDR1 SEHNR, CDR2 FQNEAQ (reference sequence). This CDR3 region has 15 residues. The CDR3 coding sequence is TGTGCCAGCAGCTTAATATCGGACAGTAACACTGAAGCTTTCTTT. Protein: CASSLISDSNTEAFF.

This sequence joins TRBV2 and TRBJ2-2; D tentatively reads TRBD1 or TRBD2 (6 bases each). Trimming removed 6 bases from V and 6 bases from J, with 14 bases in between. The CDR3 covers 14 residues. Per the germline V gene, CDR1 is SNHLY and CDR2 is FYNNEI. The CDR3 region has the DNA TGTGCCAGCAGGAAGTACAGGGACTCCGGGGAGCTGTTTTTT. As protein: CASRKYRDSGELFF.

The chain is built from TRBV7-6 and TRBJ1-2, with D perhaps TRBD1 (5 bases). This CDR3 is built from 15 residues. CDR1 and CDR2 (germline): SGHVS, FNYEAQ. V lost 2 bases to trimming and J lost 3 bases, with 13 bases between them. Here the CDR3 reads CASSLSGGTDYGYTF. CDR3 DNA sequence: TGTGCCAGCAGCTTATCCGGTGGGACGGACTATGGCTACACCTTC.